The rows below give T cell receptor beta chains drawn from one sample of a study of T cell responses to AZD1222 COVID-19 vaccine. Here immunoSEQ multiplex PCR was the method, and the copy in TCRdb shows in-frame clones only, minus some. The data show 95,000 to 150,000 clones, with about 79% seen just once and about 27% held by the top ten. The source material was peripheral blood, sampled 28 days after the second AZD1222 dose. These receptors were obtained from an adult who received the AZD1222 COVID-19 vaccine. The CDR3 runs from the conserved cysteine through the conserved F or W. Fields, in order: D gene, V gene, J gene, clone size, CDR3 DNA, CDR3 protein. The D gene is left open where the match is weak. Not every row has a clone size; where given, it reads once, few, many or a size class.

D: .; V: TRBV11-2; J: TRBJ1-2; size: .; DNA: TGTGCCAGCAGCTCCTCCGCCAGGATTGGCTACACCTTC; CDR3: CASSSSARIGYTF
D: TRBD2; V: TRBV29-1; J: TRBJ2-3; size: .; DNA: TGCAGCGTTGAAAAGCTAGCGGGGGCAGATACGCAGTATTTT; CDR3: CSVEKLAGADTQYF
D: .; V: TRBV28; J: TRBJ1-5; size: .; DNA: TGTGCCAGCAGTTTAAGGCAGGGGCCTCAGCCCCAGCATTTT; CDR3: CASSLRQGPQPQHF
D: .; V: TRBV6-5; J: TRBJ1-2; size: .; DNA: TGTGCCAGCAATACAGGGAACGGCTATGGCTACACCTTC; CDR3: CASNTGNGYGYTF
D: .; V: TRBV19; J: TRBJ1-5; size: once; DNA: TGTGCCAGTAGTAATCCCGGGCAGCCCCAGCATTTT; CDR3: CASSNPGQPQHF
D: TRBD2; V: TRBV4-3; J: TRBJ2-3; size: .; DNA: TGCGCCAGCAGCCAAGAGCCCAGCGGGGCGTTCGATACGCAGTATTTT; CDR3: CASSQEPSGAFDTQYF
D: TRBD1; V: TRBV27; J: TRBJ1-2; size: .; DNA: TGTGCCAGCAGTATCCACGGGACAGGAATTGGTGGCTACACCTTC; CDR3: CASSIHGTGIGGYTF
D: .; V: TRBV5-6; J: TRBJ1-2; size: .; DNA: TGTGCCAGCAGCTTGGACAGGCGACTTCTTAACTATGGCTACACCTTC; CDR3: CASSLDRRLLNYGYTF
D: TRBD1; V: TRBV7-6; J: TRBJ1-1; size: .; DNA: TGTGCCAGCAGCTTAGACAGGGGTCCCCTCATGAACACTGAAGCTTTCTTT; CDR3: CASSLDRGPLMNTEAFF
D: TRBD2; V: TRBV6-5; J: TRBJ2-2; size: .; DNA: TGTGCCAGCGGACTACGTCCACGGGGGGACGGGGAGCTGTTTTTT; CDR3: CASGLRPRGDGELFF
D: .; V: TRBV3-1/TRBV3-2; J: TRBJ1-6; size: .; DNA: TGTGCCAGCAGCCCCCCGGGGTCGCACTATAATTCACCCCTCCACTTT; CDR3: CASSPPGSHYNSPLHF
D: .; V: TRBV19; J: TRBJ2-7; size: few; DNA: TGTGCCAGTAGTATTCAGCCTTCCTACGAGCAGTACTTC; CDR3: CASSIQPSYEQYF
D: .; V: TRBV5-1; J: TRBJ2-7; size: .; DNA: TGCGCCAGCAGCGTTAACAGGTACGAGCAGTACTTC; CDR3: CASSVNRYEQYF
D: .; V: TRBV29-1; J: TRBJ1-2; size: .; DNA: TGCAGCGTTGACAGGGACATAAACTATGGCTACACCTTC; CDR3: CSVDRDINYGYTF
D: .; V: TRBV28; J: TRBJ1-6; size: .; DNA: TGTGCCAGCAGTATTGCCGGGACTGGAAATAATTCACCCCTCCACTTT; CDR3: CASSIAGTGNNSPLHF
D: TRBD2; V: TRBV6-6; J: TRBJ2-1; size: .; DNA: TGTGCCAGCAGTCCCGGGGGTAGCGGGGGGAATGAGCAGTTCTTC; CDR3: CASSPGGSGGNEQFF
D: TRBD1; V: TRBV5-6; J: TRBJ1-6; size: .; DNA: TGTGCCAGCAGCTTGTGGGGGTATGGAGAACAGGGGACCCTCCACTTT; CDR3: CASSLWGYGEQGTLHF
D: .; V: TRBV4-3; J: TRBJ2-7; size: .; DNA: TGCGCCAGCAGCCAAGGATCCTCGGCGGGCTACGAGCAGTACTTC; CDR3: CASSQGSSAGYEQYF
D: TRBD2; V: TRBV29-1; J: TRBJ2-3; size: .; DNA: TGCAGCGTTTGGGGGGGTGTCACAGATACGCAGTATTTT; CDR3: CSVWGGVTDTQYF
D: TRBD2; V: TRBV19; J: TRBJ2-2; size: .; DNA: TGTGCCAGTACACAGCGGGCGCCTAGCGGGGCCTCGAACACCGGGGAGCTGTTTTTT; CDR3: CASTQRAPSGASNTGELFF
D: .; V: TRBV27; J: TRBJ2-7; size: .; DNA: TGTGCCAGCAGTTTAGCCCCACAGGGTTACGAGCAGTACTTC; CDR3: CASSLAPQGYEQYF
D: .; V: TRBV6-5; J: TRBJ2-7; size: .; DNA: TGTGCCAGCAGTTACTTGGGGAAGGCGCATTACGAGCAGTACTTC; CDR3: CASSYLGKAHYEQYF
D: .; V: TRBV5-6; J: TRBJ2-3; size: .; DNA: TGTGCCAGCAGCTTTTCCCATTTTAGCACAGATACGCAGTATTTT; CDR3: CASSFSHFSTDTQYF
D: .; V: TRBV6-6; J: TRBJ2-5; size: .; DNA: TGTGCCAGCAGTTACAGGTACCAAGAGACCCAGTACTTC; CDR3: CASSYRYQETQYF
D: .; V: TRBV29-1; J: TRBJ2-7; size: once; DNA: TGCAGCGTTGTAATCGGCAGGGGTGCTCCTAGATACGAGCAGTACTTC; CDR3: CSVVIGRGAPRYEQYF
D: .; V: TRBV6-5; J: TRBJ1-2; size: .; DNA: TGTGCCAGCGGGGGACCGGGAAGAAACTATGGCTACACCTTC; CDR3: CASGGPGRNYGYTF
D: .; V: TRBV10-3; J: TRBJ1-2; size: .; DNA: TGTGCCATCAGTGGGGACATTTCGGGTTATGGCTACACCTTC; CDR3: CAISGDISGYGYTF
D: TRBD2; V: TRBV5-1; J: TRBJ2-1; size: .; DNA: TGCGCCAGCAGCCCCTTAGCGGGAGATGAGCAGTTCTTC; CDR3: CASSPLAGDEQFF
D: TRBD1; V: TRBV5-1; J: TRBJ2-2; size: .; DNA: TGCGCCAGCAGCTTCCTACAGGGGACCACCGGGGAGCTGTTTTTT; CDR3: CASSFLQGTTGELFF
D: .; V: TRBV12-3/TRBV12-4; J: TRBJ2-2; size: .; DNA: TGTGCCAGCAGTTTACCGGGGTCCGGGGAGCTGTTTTTT; CDR3: CASSLPGSGELFF
D: .; V: TRBV6-6; J: TRBJ1-1; size: .; DNA: TGTGCCAGCAGTTACTCGACCGCGAACACTGAAGCTTTCTTT; CDR3: CASSYSTANTEAFF
D: .; V: TRBV3-1/TRBV3-2; J: TRBJ1-2; size: .; DNA: TGTGCCAGCAGCCAAGGGGCAGCACTAACTGGAGGCTACACCTTC; CDR3: CASSQGAALTGGYTF
D: .; V: TRBV4-3; J: TRBJ1-2; size: few; DNA: TGCGCCAGCAGCCAAGGTGCGGACAGCGCTAACTATGGCTACACCTTC; CDR3: CASSQGADSANYGYTF
D: .; V: TRBV19; J: TRBJ2-7; size: .; DNA: TGTGCCAGTAGTATCGGGGGTTTATACGAGCAGTACTTC; CDR3: CASSIGGLYEQYF
D: .; V: TRBV12-3/TRBV12-4; J: TRBJ1-1; size: .; DNA: TGTGCCAGCAGTTTAGTTCGGGTGAGGGAAGCTTTCTTT; CDR3: CASSLVRVREAFF
D: .; V: TRBV3-1/TRBV3-2; J: TRBJ1-1; size: .; DNA: TGTGCCAGCAGCCAAGGTGGGGGTTCGAGCACTGAAGCTTTCTTT; CDR3: CASSQGGGSSTEAFF
D: .; V: TRBV4-3; J: TRBJ2-5; size: few; DNA: TGCGCCAGCAGCTGGCTCAACTCAGGGGAGACCCAGTACTTC; CDR3: CASSWLNSGETQYF
D: TRBD1; V: TRBV19; J: TRBJ1-6; size: .; DNA: TGTGCCAGTAGTGGACAGGGACAGGGTGTTAATTCACCCCTCCACTTT; CDR3: CASSGQGQGVNSPLHF
D: .; V: TRBV6-1; J: TRBJ2-7; size: .; DNA: TGTGCCAGCAGTGACCGGGGTACTCAGTACTTC; CDR3: CASSDRGTQYF
D: TRBD1; V: TRBV15; J: TRBJ2-1; size: .; DNA: TGTGCCACCAGCAGATCGGGACAGAAGTTCTACAATGAGCAGTTCTTC; CDR3: CATSRSGQKFYNEQFF
D: .; V: TRBV7-2; J: TRBJ1-1; size: .; DNA: TGTGCCAGCAGCTTACGAGGGGCCGGAATCACTGAAGCTTTCTTT; CDR3: CASSLRGAGITEAFF
D: .; V: TRBV5-1; J: TRBJ1-6; size: .; DNA: TGCGCCAGCAGCTTGCTAGGGCCATATAATTCACCCCTCCACTTT; CDR3: CASSLLGPYNSPLHF
D: TRBD2; V: TRBV5-1; J: TRBJ2-2; size: .; DNA: TGCGCCAGCAGCGGCCCTATACTAGCGGGGGGGCACACCGGGGAGCTGTTTTTT; CDR3: CASSGPILAGGHTGELFF
D: .; V: TRBV5-1; J: TRBJ2-6; size: .; DNA: TGCGCCAGCAGCAGCATAGGGACCTACTCTGGGGCCAACGTCCTGACTTTC; CDR3: CASSSIGTYSGANVLTF
D: .; V: TRBV7-3; J: TRBJ2-1; size: .; DNA: TGTGCCAGCAGCCGCTGGGGACGGGGAAGCTCCTACAATGAGCAGTTCTTC; CDR3: CASSRWGRGSSYNEQFF
D: .; V: TRBV29-1; J: TRBJ1-2; size: .; DNA: TGCAGCGTTGACAGTTCCTACTATGGCTACACCTTC; CDR3: CSVDSSYYGYTF
D: .; V: TRBV7-6; J: TRBJ2-2; size: .; DNA: TGTGCCAGCAGCTTAGTGAGGGTGAACACCGGGGAGCTGTTTTTT; CDR3: CASSLVRVNTGELFF
D: TRBD1; V: TRBV10-3; J: TRBJ2-2; size: .; DNA: TGTGCCATCAAAGTCGTCGGGACAGGGGGGTTCGGGGAGCTGTTTTTT; CDR3: CAIKVVGTGGFGELFF
D: TRBD2; V: TRBV4-2; J: TRBJ2-5; size: few; DNA: TGTGCCAGCAGCCGATCCCCGCTGGGACTAGCGGGGGGGAAAGAGACCCAGTACTTC; CDR3: CASSRSPLGLAGGKETQYF
D: .; V: TRBV28; J: TRBJ1-2; size: few; DNA: TGTGCCAGCAGGCCCGGGCCTAGAAACTATGGCTACACCTTC; CDR3: CASRPGPRNYGYTF
D: TRBD1; V: TRBV7-9; J: TRBJ1-2; size: .; DNA: TGTGCCAGCAGCTTTCAAGGGGGCCTGTCCCTATATGGCTACACCTTC; CDR3: CASSFQGGLSLYGYTF
D: TRBD2; V: TRBV9; J: TRBJ2-1; size: few; DNA: TGTGCCAGCAGCGGAGCGGGGGGACTCTACAATGAGCAGTTCTTC; CDR3: CASSGAGGLYNEQFF
D: .; V: TRBV30; J: TRBJ1-3; size: .; DNA: TGTGCCTGGAGTGGAGGAAACACCATATATTTT; CDR3: CAWSGGNTIYF
D: .; V: TRBV7-9; J: TRBJ1-2; size: .; DNA: TGTGCCAGCAGCCCGTGGCAGGGTGATAACTATGGCTACACCTTC; CDR3: CASSPWQGDNYGYTF
D: .; V: TRBV7-2; J: TRBJ2-1; size: .; DNA: TGTGCCAGCAGCTTAGCGCAGGCGGATGAGCAGTTCTTC; CDR3: CASSLAQADEQFF
D: TRBD1; V: TRBV27; J: TRBJ1-1; size: .; DNA: TGTGCCAGCAGTTTAAGGGACAGGGGACTGAACACTGAAGCTTTCTTT; CDR3: CASSLRDRGLNTEAFF
D: TRBD1; V: TRBV30; J: TRBJ1-2; size: .; DNA: TGTGCCATCGCCCGGGACAGGGGGCGAGGCTACACCTTC; CDR3: CAIARDRGRGYTF
D: TRBD1; V: TRBV4-1; J: TRBJ1-2; size: few; DNA: TGCGCCAGCAGCGCATCCGGGACAGGGTATTTAGGTGGCTACACCTTC; CDR3: CASSASGTGYLGGYTF
D: .; V: TRBV19; J: TRBJ2-5; size: once; DNA: TGTGCCAGTAGTATTTTCTCCGTGGCCTCCCAAGAGACCCAGTACTTC; CDR3: CASSIFSVASQETQYF